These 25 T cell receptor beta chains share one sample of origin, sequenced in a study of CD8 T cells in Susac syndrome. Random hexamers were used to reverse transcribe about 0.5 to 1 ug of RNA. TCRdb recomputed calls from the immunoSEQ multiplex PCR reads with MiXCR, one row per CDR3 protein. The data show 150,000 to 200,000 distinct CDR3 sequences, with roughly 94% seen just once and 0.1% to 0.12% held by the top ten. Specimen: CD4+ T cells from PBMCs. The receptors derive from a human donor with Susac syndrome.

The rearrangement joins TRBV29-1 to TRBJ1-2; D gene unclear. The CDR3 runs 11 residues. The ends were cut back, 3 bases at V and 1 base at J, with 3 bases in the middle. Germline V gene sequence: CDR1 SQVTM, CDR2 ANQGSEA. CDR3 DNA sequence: TGCAGCGTTGAGCTTAACTATGGCTACACCTTC. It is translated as CSVELNYGYTF.

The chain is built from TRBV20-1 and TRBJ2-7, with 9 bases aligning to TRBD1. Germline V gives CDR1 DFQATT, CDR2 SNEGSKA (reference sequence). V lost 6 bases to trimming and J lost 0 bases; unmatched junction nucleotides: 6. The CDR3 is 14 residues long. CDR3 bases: TGCAGTGCGGGGGGACAGGGTTTCTCCTACGAGCAGTACTTC. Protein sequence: CSAGGQGFSYEQYF.

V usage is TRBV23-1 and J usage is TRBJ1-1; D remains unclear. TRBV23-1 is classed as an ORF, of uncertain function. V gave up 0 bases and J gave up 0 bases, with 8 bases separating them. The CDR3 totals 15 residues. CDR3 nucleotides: TGCGCCAGCAGTCAATCGCCACCGATGAACACTGAAGCTTTCTTT. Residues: CASSQSPPMNTEAFF.

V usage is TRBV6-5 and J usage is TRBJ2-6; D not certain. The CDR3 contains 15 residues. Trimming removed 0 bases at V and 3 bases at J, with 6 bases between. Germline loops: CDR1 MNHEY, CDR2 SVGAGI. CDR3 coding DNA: TGTGCCAGCAGTTACTCAAGCAATGGGGCCAACGTCCTGACTTTC. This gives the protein CASSYSSNGANVLTF.

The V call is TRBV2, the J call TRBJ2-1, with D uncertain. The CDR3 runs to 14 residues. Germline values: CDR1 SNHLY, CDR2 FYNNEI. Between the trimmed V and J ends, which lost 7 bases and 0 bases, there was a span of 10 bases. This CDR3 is CASMSESSYNEQFF. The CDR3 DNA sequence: TGTGCCAGCATGAGCGAGAGCTCCTACAATGAGCAGTTCTTC.

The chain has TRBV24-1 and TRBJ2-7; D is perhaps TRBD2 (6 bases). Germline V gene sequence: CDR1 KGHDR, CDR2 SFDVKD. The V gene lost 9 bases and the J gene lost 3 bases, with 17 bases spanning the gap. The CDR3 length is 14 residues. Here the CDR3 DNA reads TGTGCCACCCCCCGTTGGGGGGTTTGCTACGAGCAGTACTTC. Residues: CATPRWGVCYEQYF.

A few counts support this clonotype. DNA for the CDR3: TGTGCCAGCAGTAGACTAAGTGATGGCTACACCTTC. It yields the protein CASSRLSDGYTF. V and J are TRBV6-2 or TRBV6-3 and TRBJ1-2, with D uncertain. V lost 5 bases and J lost 6, with 10 bases in between. Germline CDR1 and CDR2: MNHEY and SVGEGT. The CDR3 runs to 12 residues.

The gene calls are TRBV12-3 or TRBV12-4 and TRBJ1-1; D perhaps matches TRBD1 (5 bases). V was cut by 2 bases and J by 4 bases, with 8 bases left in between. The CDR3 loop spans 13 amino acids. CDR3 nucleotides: TGTGCCAGCAGTTTAAATAGGGGCACTGAAGCTTTCTTT. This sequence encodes CASSLNRGTEAFF.

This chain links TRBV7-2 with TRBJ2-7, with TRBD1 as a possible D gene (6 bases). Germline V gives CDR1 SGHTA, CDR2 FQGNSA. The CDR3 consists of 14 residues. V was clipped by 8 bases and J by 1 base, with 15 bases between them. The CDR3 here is CASLAQGQSYEQYF. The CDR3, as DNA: TGTGCCAGCCTCGCCCAGGGACAATCCTACGAGCAGTACTTC.

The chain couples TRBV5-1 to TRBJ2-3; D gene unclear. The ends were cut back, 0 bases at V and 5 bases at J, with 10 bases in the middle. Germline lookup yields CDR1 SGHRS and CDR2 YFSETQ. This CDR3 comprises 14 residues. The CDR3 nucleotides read TGCGCCAGCAGCTTGGGGGCGGCCAAAGATACGCAGTATTTT. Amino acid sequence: CASSLGAAKDTQYF.

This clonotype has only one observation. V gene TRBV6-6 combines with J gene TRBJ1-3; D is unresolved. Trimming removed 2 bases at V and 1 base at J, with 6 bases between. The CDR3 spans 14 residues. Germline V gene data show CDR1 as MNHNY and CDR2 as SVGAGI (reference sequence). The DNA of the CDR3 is TGTGCCAGCAGTTACAAAGGTTCTGGAAACACCATATATTTT. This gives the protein CASSYKGSGNTIYF.

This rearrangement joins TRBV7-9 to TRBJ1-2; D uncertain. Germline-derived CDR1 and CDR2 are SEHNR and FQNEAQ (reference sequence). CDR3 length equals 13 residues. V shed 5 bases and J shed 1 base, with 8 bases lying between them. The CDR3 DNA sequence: TGTGCCAGCAGCCTAGACGGTAACTATGGCTACACCTTC. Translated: CASSLDGNYGYTF.

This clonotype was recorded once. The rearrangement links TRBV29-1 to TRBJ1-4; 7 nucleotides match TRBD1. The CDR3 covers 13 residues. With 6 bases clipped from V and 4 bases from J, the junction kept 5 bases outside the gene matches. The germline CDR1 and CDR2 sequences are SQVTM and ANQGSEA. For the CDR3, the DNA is TGCAGCGTCTTAGGACAGGATAATGAAAAACTGTTTTTT. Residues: CSVLGQDNEKLFF.

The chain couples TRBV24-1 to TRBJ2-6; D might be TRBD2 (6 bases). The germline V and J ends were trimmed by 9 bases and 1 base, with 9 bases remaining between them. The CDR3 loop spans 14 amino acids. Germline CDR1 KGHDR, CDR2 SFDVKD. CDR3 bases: TGTGCCACCCAGGCGGGGTCTGGGGCCAACGTCCTGACTTTC. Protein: CATQAGSGANVLTF.

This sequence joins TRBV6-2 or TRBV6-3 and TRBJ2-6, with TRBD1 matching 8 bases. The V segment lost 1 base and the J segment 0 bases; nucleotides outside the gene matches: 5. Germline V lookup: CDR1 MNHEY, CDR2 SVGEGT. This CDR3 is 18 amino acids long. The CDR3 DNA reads TGTGCCAGCAGTTACTTGACAGGGGCCTACTCTGGGGCCAACGTCCTGACTTTC. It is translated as CASSYLTGAYSGANVLTF.

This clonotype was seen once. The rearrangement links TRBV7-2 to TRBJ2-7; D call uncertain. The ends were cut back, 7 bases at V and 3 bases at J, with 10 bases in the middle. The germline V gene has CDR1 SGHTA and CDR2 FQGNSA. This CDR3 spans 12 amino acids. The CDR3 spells CASTLTGYEQYF. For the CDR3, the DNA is TGTGCCAGCACCCTAACGGGCTACGAGCAGTACTTC. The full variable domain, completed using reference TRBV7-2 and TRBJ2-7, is GAGVSQSPSNKVTEKGKDVELRCDPISGHTALYWYRQSLGQGLEFLIYFQGNSAPDKSGLPSDRFSAERTGGSVSTLTIQRTQQEDSAVYLCASTLTGYEQYFGPGTRLTVT.

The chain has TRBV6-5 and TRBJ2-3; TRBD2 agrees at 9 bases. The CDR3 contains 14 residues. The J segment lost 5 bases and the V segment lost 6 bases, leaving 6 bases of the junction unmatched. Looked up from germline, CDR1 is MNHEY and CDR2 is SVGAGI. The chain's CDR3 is CASSHRRGGDTQYF. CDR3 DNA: TGTGCCAGCAGCCACAGGCGGGGGGGAGATACGCAGTATTTT.

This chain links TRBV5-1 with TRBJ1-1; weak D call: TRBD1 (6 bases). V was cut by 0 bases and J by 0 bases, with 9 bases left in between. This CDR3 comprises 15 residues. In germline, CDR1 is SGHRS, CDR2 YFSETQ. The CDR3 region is CASSLEGQMNTEAFF. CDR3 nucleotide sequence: TGCGCCAGCAGCTTGGAGGGACAAATGAACACTGAAGCTTTCTTT.

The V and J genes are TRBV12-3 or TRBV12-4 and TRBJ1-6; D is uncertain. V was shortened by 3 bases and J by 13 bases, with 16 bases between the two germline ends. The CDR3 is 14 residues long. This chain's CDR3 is CASSFQWAESPLHF. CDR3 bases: TGTGCCAGCAGTTTCCAATGGGCGGAGTCGCCCCTCCACTTT.

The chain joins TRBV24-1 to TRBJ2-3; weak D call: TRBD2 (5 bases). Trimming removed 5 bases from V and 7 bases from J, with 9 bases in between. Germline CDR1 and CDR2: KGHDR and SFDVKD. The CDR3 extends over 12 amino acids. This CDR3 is CATSAGLNTQYF. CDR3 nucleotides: TGTGCCACCAGTGCAGGACTCAATACGCAGTATTTT.

CDR3 amino acids: CASSQGAGAGNQPQHF. CDR3 in DNA: TGCGCCAGCAGCCAAGGGGCAGGGGCCGGCAATCAGCCCCAGCATTTT. The chain has TRBV4-3 and TRBJ1-5; D perhaps matches TRBD1 (6 bases). There are 16 residues in the CDR3. The germline CDR1 and CDR2 sequences are LGHNA and YSLEER. The germline V and J ends were trimmed by 1 base and 2 bases, with 12 bases remaining between them.

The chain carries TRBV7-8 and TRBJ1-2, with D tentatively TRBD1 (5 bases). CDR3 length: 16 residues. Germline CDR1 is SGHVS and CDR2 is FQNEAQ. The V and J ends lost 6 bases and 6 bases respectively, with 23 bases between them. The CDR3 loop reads CASRRGEGRATDGYTF. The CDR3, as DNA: TGTGCCAGCAGGAGGGGCGAGGGCAGGGCCACCGATGGCTACACCTTC.

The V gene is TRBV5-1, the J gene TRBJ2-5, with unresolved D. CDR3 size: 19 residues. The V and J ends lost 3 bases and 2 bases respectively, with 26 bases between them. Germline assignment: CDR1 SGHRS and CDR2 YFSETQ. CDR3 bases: TGCGCCAGCAGCTCATTGCGTAGTGTAGAGGACCACAAACAAGAGACCCAGTACTTC. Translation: CASSSLRSVEDHKQETQYF.

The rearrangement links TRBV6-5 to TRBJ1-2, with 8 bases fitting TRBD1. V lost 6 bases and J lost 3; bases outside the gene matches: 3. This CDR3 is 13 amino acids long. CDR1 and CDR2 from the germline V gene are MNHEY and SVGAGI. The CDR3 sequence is CASRMGQDYGYTF. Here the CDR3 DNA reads TGTGCCAGCAGGATGGGACAGGACTATGGCTACACCTTC.

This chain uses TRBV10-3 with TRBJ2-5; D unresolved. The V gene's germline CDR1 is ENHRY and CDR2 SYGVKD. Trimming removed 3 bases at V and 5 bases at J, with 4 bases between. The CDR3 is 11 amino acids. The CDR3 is CAISDSETQYF. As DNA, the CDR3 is TGTGCCATCAGTGATAGTGAGACCCAGTACTTC.